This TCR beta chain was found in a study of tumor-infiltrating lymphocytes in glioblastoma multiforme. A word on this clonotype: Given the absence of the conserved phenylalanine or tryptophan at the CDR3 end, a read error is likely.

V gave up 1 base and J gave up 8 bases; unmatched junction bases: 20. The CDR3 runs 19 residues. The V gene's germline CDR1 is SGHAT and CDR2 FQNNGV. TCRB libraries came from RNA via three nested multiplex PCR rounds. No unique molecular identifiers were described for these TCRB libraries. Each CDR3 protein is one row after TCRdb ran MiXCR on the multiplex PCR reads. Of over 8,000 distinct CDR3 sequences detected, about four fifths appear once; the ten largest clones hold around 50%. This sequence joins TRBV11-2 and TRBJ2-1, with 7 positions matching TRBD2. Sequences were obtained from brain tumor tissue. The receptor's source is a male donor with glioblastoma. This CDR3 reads CASSLGFPPSPGGGDEQFL. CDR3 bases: TGTGCCAGCAGCTTAGGTTTCCCTCCCTCTCCGGGAGGTGGGGATGAGCAGTTCCTC.